This record concerns one T cell receptor beta chain sequence. Reprocessing the 5' RACE reads, TCRdb reports a single entry for every CDR3 protein and omits DNA. This sample's table reports about 380,000 distinct CDR3 sequences. This CDR3 spans 16 amino acids. The data belong to a study of T cells expressing NK-cell markers. Material: blood T cells: a sorted CD56 or NKG2C T cell subset, CD4+ or CD8+ T cells, or bulk PBMC T cells (not recorded which). The TCR was taken from a man aged 18-75 years in good health. The rearrangement links TRBV12-3 or TRBV12-4 to TRBJ1-5; lacking DNA, the TRBD1 call made by TCRdb goes unchecked. CDR3 region: CASSLRWQGAIQPQHF.